These 18 T cell receptor beta chains were all obtained from the same sample, sequenced in a study of T-cell reconstitution after alpha-beta-depleted transplantation in children. Unique molecular identifiers were incorporated during preparation of the TCRbeta library. TCRdb reprocessed the PCR reads with MiXCR, giving one entry per CDR3 protein. Of roughly 200,000 distinct CDR3 sequences in the sample, about 11% were seen once. The material sequenced was PBMCs, taken before TCRalphabeta/CD19-depleted stem cell transplant. The source of these receptors is a child under two years old with acute myeloid leukemia, due to receive a stem cell transplant.

This clonotype was seen repeatedly, ten times or more. The rearrangement joins TRBV6-2 or TRBV6-3 to TRBJ2-6; D is uncertain. Germline-derived CDR1 and CDR2 are MNHEY and SVGEGT. V was cut by 3 bases and J by 0 bases, with 6 bases left in between. The CDR3 extends over 15 amino acids. The CDR3 sequence: CASSYASSGANVLTF. CDR3 coding DNA: TGTGCCAGCAGTTATGCCAGCTCTGGGGCCAACGTCCTGACTTTC.

CDR3 residues: CASSPVGSVNEQYF. The DNA for the CDR3 is TGTGCCAGCTCACCAGTGGGGAGTGTGAACGAGCAGTACTTC. The chain couples TRBV18 to TRBJ2-7; the D gene is possibly TRBD2 (5 bases). Germline CDR1 is KGHSH and CDR2 is LQKENI. The germline V and J ends were trimmed by 2 bases and 5 bases, with 13 bases remaining between them. CDR3 size: 14 residues.

This clonotype turned up a few times. The chain joins TRBV5-1 to TRBJ2-3; 7 bases align to TRBD2. Trimming at V came to 3 bases and at J to 4 bases, leaving 2 bases not matched to a gene. This CDR3 comprises 13 residues. The germline gives CDR1 SGHRS, CDR2 YFSETQ. CDR3 in amino acids: CASSWEGSDTQYF. CDR3 DNA sequence: TGCGCCAGCAGCTGGGAGGGGTCAGATACGCAGTATTTT.

This clonotype has only a few counts. CDR3 in amino acids: CASSEGGLAGAYEQFF. CDR3 bases: TGTGCCAGCAGTGAAGGCGGGCTAGCGGGAGCCTATGAGCAGTTCTTC. This sequence joins TRBV25-1 and TRBJ2-1, with 10 bases matching TRBD2. The V and J ends lost 2 bases and 8 bases, in that order; junction bases with no gene match: 9. Germline values: CDR1 MGHDK, CDR2 SYGVNS. The CDR3 contains 16 residues. The full variable domain, its missing parts supplied by reference TRBV25-1 and TRBJ2-1, is EADIYQTPRYLVIGTGKKITLECSQTMGHDKMYWYQQDPGMELHLIHYSYGVNSTEKGDLSSESTVSRIRTEHFPLTLESARPSHTSQYLCASSEGGLAGAYEQFFGPGTRLTVL.

In this sample, this clonotype turned up many times. V gene TRBV28 combines with J gene TRBJ1-2, with D possibly matching TRBD1 (5 bases). The V gene lost 6 bases and the J gene lost 4 bases, with 21 bases spanning the gap. The CDR3 covers 16 residues. Germline values: CDR1 MDHEN, CDR2 SYDVKM. CDR3 in DNA: TGTGCCAGCAGCGACACCGGGACCTGGAGACCCTATGGCTACACCTTC. It specifies CASSDTGTWRPYGYTF.

This clonotype was seen ten or more times. V is TRBV13 and J is TRBJ2-1, with D tentatively TRBD2 (5 bases). Between the trimmed V and J ends, which lost 5 bases and 7 bases, there was a span of 15 bases. Looked up from germline, CDR1 is PRHDT and CDR2 is FYEKMQ (reference sequence). The CDR3 runs to 14 residues. The CDR3 DNA reads TGTGCCAGCAGCCTGTCCCCCCGGGGAAATGAGCAGTTCTTC. Protein sequence: CASSLSPRGNEQFF.

This clonotype came up many times. The rearrangement joins TRBV28 to TRBJ2-1, with 11 bases that match TRBD2. The CDR3 covers 16 residues. V lost 6 bases to trimming and J lost 0 bases; unmatched junction nucleotides: 4. CDR1 and CDR2 from the germline V gene are MDHEN and SYDVKM. This chain's CDR3 is CASSNLAGGSYNEQFF. CDR3 nucleotide sequence: TGTGCCAGCAGCAATCTAGCGGGGGGCTCCTACAATGAGCAGTTCTTC.

This clonotype was counted ten times or more. The J gene is TRBJ2-1, the V gene TRBV20-1; D is perhaps TRBD2 (5 bases). V lost 3 bases to trimming and J lost 0 bases, with 6 bases between them. Germline lookup yields CDR1 DFQATT and CDR2 SNEGSKA (reference sequence). The CDR3 loop spans 13 amino acids. The CDR3 is CSASRDSYNEQFF. In DNA, the CDR3 is TGCAGTGCTAGCCGGGACTCCTACAATGAGCAGTTCTTC.

This clonotype was observed a handful of times. The chain carries TRBV5-1 and TRBJ2-4; D is perhaps TRBD2 (5 bases). The CDR3 is 14 amino acids. Deletions cut 3 bases from V and 2 bases from J, with 9 bases between. CDR1 and CDR2 (germline): SGHRS, YFSETQ. The CDR3 loop reads CASSWEHSKNIQYF. CDR3 in DNA: TGCGCCAGCAGCTGGGAGCACTCCAAAAACATTCAGTACTTC.

This clonotype was recorded at least ten times. V usage is TRBV2 and J usage is TRBJ1-3; 8 positions match TRBD1. The trim removed 6 bases at V and 2 bases at J, leaving 0 bases unmatched. Germline CDR1 SNHLY, CDR2 FYNNEI. The CDR3 covers 13 residues. The CDR3 here is CASRTGAGNTIYF. CDR3 coding DNA: TGTGCCAGCAGGACAGGGGCTGGAAACACCATATATTTT.

V and J are TRBV7-9 and TRBJ2-3; D is unresolved. Trimming removed 4 bases from V and 5 bases from J, with 19 bases in between. The germline CDR1 and CDR2 sequences are SEHNR and FQNEAQ (reference sequence). This CDR3 region has 16 residues. The CDR3 DNA follows: TGTGCCAGCAGCTCCTACTCAAGTGTACTGAAAGATACGCAGTATTTT. Translation: CASSSYSSVLKDTQYF.

A few counts support this clonotype. This chain links TRBV20-1 with TRBJ2-1; the match to TRBD2 covers 10 bases. The CDR3 sequence is 14 residues long. CDR1 is DFQATT and CDR2 is SNEGSKA in the germline V gene (reference sequence). The trim removed 0 bases at V and 7 bases at J, leaving 3 bases unmatched. The CDR3 loop is CSAREAGGLNEQFF. CDR3 bases: TGCAGTGCTAGAGAAGCGGGGGGGCTGAATGAGCAGTTCTTC.

This clonotype was seen repeatedly, ten times or more. The chain combines TRBV20-1 with TRBJ1-5; D possibly corresponds to TRBD1 (5 bases). This CDR3 comprises 14 residues. Germline CDR1 reads DFQATT; CDR2 reads SNEGSKA (reference sequence). The V and J ends lost 5 bases and 1 base respectively, with 12 bases between them. The CDR3 loop is CSASHEGSNQPQHF. The CDR3 DNA reads TGCAGTGCTTCCCATGAGGGGAGCAATCAGCCCCAGCATTTT.

The sample holds many counts of this clonotype. The V call is TRBV28, the J call TRBJ1-5, with D unresolved. Deletions cut 6 bases from V and 6 bases from J, with 9 bases between. Germline values: CDR1 MDHEN, CDR2 SYDVKM. The CDR3 spans 12 residues. The CDR3 DNA follows: TGTGCCAGCAGGTCATACGGTCAGCCCCAGCATTTT. The encoded protein is CASRSYGQPQHF.

This clonotype was observed many times. The chain has TRBV11-1 and TRBJ2-5; no clear D gene. CDR3 length: 14 amino acids. Trimming cost V 5 bases and J 5 bases, with 15 bases left between them. The germline V gene has CDR1 SGHAT and CDR2 FQDESV (reference sequence). DNA for the CDR3: TGTGCCAGCAGCCGAGATCTCCTCCGTGAGACCCAGTACTTC. This gives the protein CASSRDLLRETQYF.

This clonotype was counted ten times or more. The genes are TRBV18 and TRBJ2-1; TRBD2 matches 12 bases. This CDR3 has 15 residues. V lost 6 bases, J lost 10 bases, and 10 bases stayed unmatched. CDR1 and CDR2 (germline): KGHSH, LQKENI. DNA for the CDR3: TGTGCCAGCTCTCCTAGCGGGAGGGAGATTTACGAGCAGTTCTTC. Translation: CASSPSGREIYEQFF.

This clonotype showed up many times. The chain couples TRBV5-1 to TRBJ2-1; TRBD2 matches at 9 bases. In germline, CDR1 is SGHRS, CDR2 YFSETQ. V lost 3 bases to trimming and J lost 3 bases; unmatched junction nucleotides: 4. The CDR3 is 15 residues long. The CDR3 DNA reads TGCGCCAGCAGCTCTCCTAGCGGGGACTACAATGAGCAGTTCTTC. Protein product: CASSSPSGDYNEQFF.

This clonotype showed up just a few times. The V gene is TRBV18, the J gene TRBJ2-5; D unresolved. Germline CDR1 is KGHSH and CDR2 is LQKENI. There are 12 residues in the CDR3. Trimming shortened V by 2 bases and J by 5 bases, and 6 bases separated the two germline ends. CDR3 amino acids: CASSPKRETQYF. DNA of the CDR3: TGTGCCAGCTCACCAAAAAGGGAGACCCAGTACTTC.